Each of the 25 T cell receptor beta chains below was sequenced from the same sample in a study of blood T cell repertoires in COVID-19. The table came from immunoSEQ multiplex PCR; TCRdb's copy has only in-frame clones and leaves some out. The sample has about 140,000 clones; more than 75% are singletons. Sequencing was carried out using PBMCs or T cells enriched from blood (not recorded which). These receptors all stem from a man aged 60 to 75 who had recovered from COVID-19.

This sequence joins TRBV6-5 and TRBJ2-1; D perhaps matches TRBD1 (6 bases). Trimming cost V 7 bases and J 1 base, with 14 bases left between them. The CDR3 is 15 residues long. Germline V gene data show CDR1 as MNHEY and CDR2 as SVGAGI. The CDR3: CASTLRGDSYNEQFF. The CDR3 DNA is TGTGCCAGCACCCTCAGGGGCGATTCCTACAATGAGCAGTTCTTC.

J is TRBJ2-7 and V is TRBV10-3, with D unclear. The CDR3 loop spans 13 amino acids. The ends were cut back, 0 bases at V and 5 bases at J, with 8 bases in the middle. Per the germline V gene, CDR1 is ENHRY and CDR2 is SYGVKD. The chain's CDR3 is CAISESSRDEQYF. Written as DNA, the CDR3 is TGTGCCATCAGTGAGTCGAGTCGGGACGAGCAGTACTTC.

CDR3 protein: CSGTSGGAFTDTQYF. The CDR3 coding sequence is TGCAGCGGGACTAGCGGGGGGGCCTTCACAGATACGCAGTATTTT. This chain links TRBV29-1 with TRBJ2-3, with 15 bases identical to TRBD2. CDR3 length: 15 amino acids. In germline, CDR1 is SQVTM, CDR2 ANQGSEA. The V and J ends lost 7 bases and 2 bases, in that order; junction bases with no gene match: 4.

The rearrangement joins TRBV5-1 to TRBJ2-1, with 13 bases that match TRBD2. CDR1 SGHRS and CDR2 YFSETQ come from the germline V gene. The CDR3 consists of 16 residues. J lost 4 bases, V lost 4 bases, and 5 bases had no gene match. Here the CDR3 reads CASSITSGGAYNEQFF. CDR3 in DNA: TGCGCCAGCAGCATCACTAGCGGGGGGGCGTACAATGAGCAGTTCTTC.

The CDR3 sequence: CASSSSTGQNTEAFF. CDR3 nucleotide sequence: TGCGCCAGCAGCTCATCTACCGGACAGAACACTGAAGCTTTCTTT. This chain connects TRBV5-1 to TRBJ1-1; D might be TRBD1 (5 bases). Germline CDR1 SGHRS, CDR2 YFSETQ. The V end lost 3 bases, the J end lost 1 base, and 13 bases lay between the germline ends. The CDR3 loop spans 15 amino acids. Variable domain in full (rest from reference TRBV5-1 and TRBJ1-1): KAGVTQTPRYLIKTRGQQVTLSCSPISGHRSVSWYQQTPGQGLQFLFEYFSETQRNKGNFPGRFSGRQFSNSRSEMNVSTLELGDSALYLCASSSSTGQNTEAFFGQGTRLTVV.

The chain is built from TRBV30 and TRBJ1-2; the match to TRBD1 covers 8 bases. Unmatched junction bases numbered 8, after V lost 0 bases and J lost 5 bases. The CDR3 covers 15 residues. Germline CDR1 GTSNPN, CDR2 SVGIG (reference sequence). The CDR3 spells CAWSVDRENLYGYTF. CDR3 nucleotides: TGTGCCTGGAGTGTGGACAGGGAGAATCTGTATGGCTACACCTTC. The full variable domain, in which reference TRBV30 and TRBJ1-2 provide the parts outside the CDR3, is SQTIHQWPATLVQPVGSPLSLECTVEGTSNPNLYWYRQAAGRGLQLLFYSVGIGQISSEVPQNLSASRPQDRQFILSSKKLLLSDSGFYLCAWSVDRENLYGYTFGSGTRLTVV.

The chain joins TRBV29-1 to TRBJ2-7; 7 nucleotides match TRBD1. CDR3 length: 11 residues. Germline values: CDR1 SQVTM, CDR2 ANQGSEA. J gave up 7 bases and V 5 bases, and 5 bases lay outside the gene matches. CDR3 amino acids: CSVPDRDEQYF. The CDR3 DNA reads TGCAGCGTTCCAGACAGGGATGAGCAGTACTTC.

This clone was observed a single time. The V and J genes are TRBV18 and TRBJ2-2, with 7 bases fitting TRBD2. Losses at the gene ends were 4 bases for V and 2 bases for J; bases not matched to a gene: 10. Per the germline V gene, CDR1 is KGHSH and CDR2 is LQKENI. The CDR3 covers 17 residues. The CDR3 DNA follows: TGTGCCAGCTCACAACTAGACGGGACTAAAAACACCGGGGAGCTGTTTTTT. Translated: CASSQLDGTKNTGELFF.

The gene calls are TRBV30 and TRBJ2-7, with 10 bases lining up with TRBD1. Germline V gene lookup returns CDR1 GTSNPN and CDR2 SVGIG (reference sequence). The CDR3 length is 13 residues. The V gene end was trimmed by 4 bases and the J gene end by 6 bases; junction bases not matched to a gene: 6. DNA of the CDR3: TGTGCCTGGAATCAGGGGACAGGGGTCGAGCAGTACTTC. Protein: CAWNQGTGVEQYF.

This clone was seen a single time. The rearrangement links TRBV4-1 to TRBJ2-3; D possibly corresponds to TRBD2 (7 bases). The CDR3 sequence is 16 residues long. Trimming took off 0 bases at V and 2 bases at J, with 12 bases between the two ends. Per germline, CDR1 MGHRA and CDR2 YSYEKL. The CDR3 protein is CASSQDEGGFTDTQYF. The CDR3 nucleotides are TGCGCCAGCAGCCAAGATGAGGGGGGGTTCACAGATACGCAGTATTTT.

The chain uses TRBV4-1 and TRBJ2-7, with D tentatively TRBD1 (6 bases). Germline V gene sequence: CDR1 MGHRA, CDR2 YSYEKL. The length of the CDR3 is 15 residues. Trimming shortened V by 1 base and J by 0 bases, and 10 bases separated the two germline ends. DNA of the CDR3: TGCGCCAGCAGCCAAGTTCAGGGGCCCTCCTACGAGCAGTACTTC. The encoded protein is CASSQVQGPSYEQYF.

V gene TRBV28 combines with J gene TRBJ2-7, with a weak D call TRBD2 (5 bases). V was pared by 4 bases and J by 4 bases, with 11 bases between. There are 13 residues in the CDR3. Germline V gives CDR1 MDHEN, CDR2 SYDVKM. CDR3 bases: TGTGCCAGCAGTTACGGGATTTCATACGAGCAGTACTTC. Residues: CASSYGISYEQYF.

A remark on this clone: In the same sample, other DNA sequences code for this CDR3. The CDR3 nucleotides are TGTGCCACAAGGACAGGGAGTCAGCCCCAGCATTTT. Amino acids: CATRTGSQPQHF. This chain joins TRBV28 and TRBJ1-5, with TRBD1 matching 8 bases. Germline assignment: CDR1 MDHEN and CDR2 SYDVKM. CDR3 length: 12 amino acids. Trimming took 10 bases from V and 6 from J; bases not matched to a gene: 5.

The J gene is TRBJ1-1, the V gene TRBV28, with a tentative D call TRBD1 (6 bases). This CDR3 is 15 amino acids long. Deletions cut 6 bases from V and 4 bases from J, with 18 bases between. Per germline, CDR1 MDHEN and CDR2 SYDVKM. CDR3 protein: CASREQGRMGTEAFF. For the CDR3, the DNA is TGTGCCAGCAGGGAACAGGGACGGATGGGCACTGAAGCTTTCTTT.

V usage is TRBV4-1 and J usage is TRBJ1-3; 7 bases agree with TRBD1. Looked up from germline, CDR1 is MGHRA and CDR2 is YSYEKL. The CDR3 sequence is 15 residues long. V lost 0 bases and J lost 4; bases outside the gene matches: 3. The CDR3 is CASSQEGTAGNTIYF. For the CDR3, the DNA is TGCGCCAGCAGCCAAGAAGGGACAGCAGGAAACACCATATATTTT.

This clone was recorded only once. The chain has TRBV5-1 and TRBJ1-6, with D perhaps matching TRBD1 (6 bases). Germline V CDR1 and CDR2: SGHRS, YFSETQ. Trimming stripped 0 bases from V and 6 bases from J, with 10 bases between. This CDR3 spans 15 amino acids. The CDR3, as DNA: TGCGCCAGCAGCTTGGGCGGACAGTTTAATTCACCCCTCCACTTT. Encoded protein: CASSLGGQFNSPLHF.

The genes are TRBV2 and TRBJ1-2, with D maybe TRBD1 (5 bases). The V end lost 5 bases, the J end lost 8 bases, and 12 bases lay between the germline ends. The CDR3 is 12 amino acids. Germline V gene lookup returns CDR1 SNHLY and CDR2 FYNNEI. This CDR3 is CASSLGQQGYTF. The CDR3 nucleotides are TGTGCCAGCAGTTTGGGGCAACAAGGCTACACCTTC.

The CDR3 bases are TGCGCCAGCAGCCACCGTAGCGGGAGTATGAACAATGAGCAGTTCTTC. Amino acids: CASSHRSGSMNNEQFF. The rearrangement links TRBV4-1 to TRBJ2-1; 9 bases fit TRBD2. Unmatched junction bases numbered 8, after V lost 3 bases and J lost 5 bases. The CDR3 length is 16 residues. The germline gives CDR1 MGHRA, CDR2 YSYEKL.

The gene calls are TRBV12-3 or TRBV12-4 and TRBJ1-3, with D hard to call. The CDR3 covers 12 residues. Trimming stripped 4 bases from V and 6 bases from J, with 7 bases between. CDR3 region: CASSWSVNTIYF. The CDR3 DNA reads as TGTGCCAGCAGTTGGTCAGTAAACACCATATATTTT.

The chain joins TRBV15 to TRBJ2-7, with a possible D match to TRBD1 (5 bases). The CDR3 spans 14 residues. Trimming removed 1 base at V and 6 bases at J, with 13 bases between. Germline V gives CDR1 LNHNV, CDR2 YYDKDF (reference sequence). CDR3 DNA: TGTGCCACCAGCAGAGGTGGGGCGGTGGGCGAGCAGTACTTC. It is translated as CATSRGGAVGEQYF.

J is TRBJ1-1 and V is TRBV14; D remains ambiguous. V gave up 1 base and J gave up 5 bases, with 11 bases separating them. There are 14 residues in the CDR3. Germline CDR1 reads SGHDN; CDR2 reads FVKESK. The CDR3 DNA sequence: TGTGCCAGCAGCCAAGTTTACGGCGGGACTGAAGCTTTCTTT. This sequence encodes CASSQVYGGTEAFF. Based on the CDR3 plus reference TRBV14 and TRBJ1-1, the full variable domain is EAGVTQFPSHSVIEKGQTVTLRCDPISGHDNLYWYRRVMGKEIKFLLHFVKESKQDESGMPNNRFLAERTGGTYSTLKVQPAELEDSGVYFCASSQVYGGTEAFFGQGTRLTVV.

The CDR3 spells CASSPQGDTEAFF. CDR3 in DNA: TGTGCCAGCAGTCCCCAGGGGGACACTGAAGCTTTCTTT. The rearrangement joins TRBV6-5 to TRBJ1-1; TRBD1 agrees at 7 bases. CDR1 and CDR2 (germline): MNHEY, SVGAGI. The CDR3 spans 13 residues. The J segment lost 3 bases and the V segment lost 5 bases, leaving 3 bases of the junction unmatched.

This clone has just a few counts. V gene TRBV3-1 (or the pseudogene TRBV3-2) combines with J gene TRBJ1-4, with 8 bases matching TRBD1. The CDR3 runs to 14 residues. The germline V gene encodes CDR1 LGHDT and CDR2 YNNKEL (reference sequence). The J segment lost 6 bases and the V segment lost 2 bases, leaving 2 bases of the junction unmatched. CDR3 nucleotide sequence: TGTGCCAGCAGCCAAAGGACAGGGTATGAAAAACTGTTTTTT. This sequence encodes CASSQRTGYEKLFF.

Comments on this clone: The CDR3 end shows no conserved phenylalanine or tryptophan, and so a read error is likely. It is unclear where the CDR3 begins or ends on the DNA, so no DNA is shown, and the CDR3 is as TCRdb lists it. V gene TRBV4-1 combines with J gene TRBJ2-7; the table's D gene call, TRBD2, was not cross checked with the DNA. Germline assignment: CDR1 MGHRA and CDR2 YSYEKL. The CDR3 has 8 residues if both end residues are counted. The CDR3 here is CASSHLGL.

The table lists this clone with a count of one. J is TRBJ2-3 and V is TRBV10-3; D is ambiguous. Per the germline V gene, CDR1 is ENHRY and CDR2 is SYGVKD. This CDR3 has 16 residues. V lost 2 bases and J 1 base, leaving 13 bases between the germline ends. The CDR3 nucleotides read TGTGCCATCAGTGAGAACCGAGCGCGTCGCACAGATACGCAGTATTTT. Translated: CAISENRARRTDTQYF.